These 13 T cell receptor beta chains share one sample of origin, sequenced in a study of CD8+ T cells in alopecia areata. Reverse transcribed after extraction, RNA yielded cDNA as the sequencing template. TCRdb's copy holds only in-frame clones and misses some; the assay was immunoSEQ multiplex PCR. The top ten hold approximately 0.69% of the sample, which has over 150,000 clones, 45% to 65% seen once. Treatment defined: oral pan-JAK inhibitor, 5-10 mg twice daily. The starting material was CD4+ T cells sorted from blood, obtained at week 4, from a patient treated with tofacitinib. Receptors originate from a human donor with alopecia areata.

This clone was detected once. The chain links TRBV29-1 to TRBJ1-1; weak D call: TRBD1 (6 bases). The CDR3 is 14 residues long. Trimming cost V 4 bases and J 1 base, with 13 bases left between them. CDR1 SQVTM and CDR2 ANQGSEA come from the germline V gene. CDR3 coding DNA: TGCAGCGTTGGAGTTCTGGGGGCGAACACTGAAGCTTTCTTT. It yields the protein CSVGVLGANTEAFF.

This chain links TRBV30 with TRBJ2-7, with D hard to call. V shed 0 bases and J shed 7 bases, with 13 bases lying between them. The germline V gene encodes CDR1 GTSNPN and CDR2 SVGIG (reference sequence). The CDR3 runs 13 residues. The CDR3 sequence is CAWSVLETSEQYF. DNA of the CDR3: TGTGCCTGGAGTGTACTGGAGACAAGTGAGCAGTACTTC.

The chain couples TRBV19 to TRBJ2-1, with TRBD2 as a possible D gene (5 bases). The V end was cut by 6 bases, the J end by 7 bases, with 16 bases between. There are 14 residues in the CDR3. Germline CDR1 is LNHDA and CDR2 is SQIVND (reference sequence). In DNA form, the CDR3 reads TGTGCCAGTAGCCTTCGAGGGTCGGGGAATGAGCAGTTCTTC. Translated: CASSLRGSGNEQFF.

V and J are TRBV7-2 and TRBJ2-6; TRBD1 agrees at 10 bases. Germline CDR1 and CDR2: SGHTA and FQGNSA. The CDR3 is made up of 17 amino acids. V gave up 5 bases and J gave up 0 bases; unmatched junction bases: 4. The CDR3 sequence is CASSLGQGVSGANVLTF. In DNA, the CDR3 is TGTGCCAGCAGCCTCGGACAGGGGGTCTCTGGGGCCAACGTCCTGACTTTC.

This chain joins TRBV4-2 and TRBJ2-4, with D tentatively TRBD1 or TRBD2 (7 bases each). The CDR3 loop spans 16 amino acids. The germline V gene encodes CDR1 LGHNA and CDR2 YNFKEQ. Deletions cut 3 bases from V and 0 bases from J, with 12 bases between. This chain's CDR3 is CASSHAGGVAKNIQYF. In nucleotides, the CDR3 is TGTGCCAGCAGCCACGCAGGGGGGGTAGCCAAAAACATTCAGTACTTC.

V usage is TRBV11-2 and J usage is TRBJ2-2; D uncertain. The CDR3 is 12 amino acids. Trimming left V 5 bases short and J 10 bases short, with 11 bases between. Per germline, CDR1 SGHAT and CDR2 FQNNGV. CDR3 DNA: TGTGCCAGCAGCCACGGCCACCCGGAGCTGTTTTTT. This encodes CASSHGHPELFF.

J is TRBJ2-1 and V is TRBV11-2, with D possibly matching TRBD2 (5 bases). This CDR3 region has 14 residues. V dropped 0 bases and J dropped 6 bases, with 9 bases sitting between them. CDR1 SGHAT and CDR2 FQNNGV come from the germline V gene. The CDR3 is CASSLDQLVNEQFF. CDR3 bases: TGTGCCAGCAGCTTAGATCAACTAGTCAATGAGCAGTTCTTC.

As DNA, the CDR3 is TGCAGCGTTGGAGCGTCAGGACGCAACACTGAAGCTTTCTTT. Translated, it gives CSVGASGRNTEAFF. V usage is TRBV29-1 and J usage is TRBJ1-1; D is undetermined. The CDR3 runs to 14 residues. Germline CDR1 and CDR2: SQVTM and ANQGSEA. Trimming stripped 4 bases from V and 2 bases from J, with 14 bases between.

The table lists this clone with a few counts. This chain links TRBV27 with TRBJ2-7; 9 bases map to TRBD1. Looked up from germline, CDR1 is MNHEY and CDR2 is SMNVEV (reference sequence). The CDR3 runs to 15 residues. V trimming: 8 bases; J trimming: 6 bases; junction bases outside the gene matches: 14. As DNA, the CDR3 is TGTGCCAGCTCTTTCCGGGACAGGGTCGTCGGCGAGCAGTACTTC. Its protein is CASSFRDRVVGEQYF.

The CDR3 sequence is CASSRGRAVETQYF. CDR3 DNA sequence: TGTGCCAGCAGCCGCGGGAGGGCCGTGGAGACCCAGTACTTC. The rearrangement links TRBV11-2 to TRBJ2-5; 9 bases agree with TRBD2. Germline-derived CDR1 and CDR2 are SGHAT and FQNNGV. Trimming removed 5 bases from V and 5 bases from J; junction bases left unmatched: 6. The CDR3 is 14 amino acids.

CDR3 DNA: TGTGCCAGCAGCTTACGCGTTGCTCAGCCCCAGCATTTT. Amino acids: CASSLRVAQPQHF. V and J are TRBV7-2 and TRBJ1-5; unclear D gene. Trimming cost V 2 bases and J 6 bases, with 8 bases left between them. From germline, CDR1 is SGHTA and CDR2 FQGNSA. The CDR3 is 13 amino acids.

The chain links TRBV4-1 to TRBJ1-2; a possible D gene is TRBD1 (6 bases). The CDR3 length is 14 residues. In germline, CDR1 is MGHRA, CDR2 YSYEKL. Trimming stripped 3 bases from V and 7 bases from J, with 15 bases between. CDR3 DNA: TGCGCCAGCAGCCATAGGACAGCCTTGGGTGGCTACACCTTC. Translating gives CASSHRTALGGYTF.

The chain combines TRBV29-1 with TRBJ1-1; possibly TRBD1 for D (6 bases). The CDR3 runs 14 residues. V gave up 6 bases and J gave up 0 bases, with 14 bases separating them. Germline-derived CDR1 and CDR2 are SQVTM and ANQGSEA. As DNA, the CDR3 is TGCAGCGTGTTGGTGGACAGAATGAACACTGAAGCTTTCTTT. Translated: CSVLVDRMNTEAFF. The whole variable domain, remainder taken from reference TRBV29-1 and TRBJ1-1, is SAVISQKPSRDICQRGTSLTIQCQVDSQVTMMFWYRQQPGQSLTLIATANQGSEATYESGFVIDKFPISRPNLTFSTLTVSNMSPEDSSIYLCSVLVDRMNTEAFFGQGTRLTVV.